The 7 T cell receptor beta chains given below trace back to one sample, sequenced in a study of blood T cell repertoires in COVID-19. The table came from immunoSEQ multiplex PCR; TCRdb's copy has only in-frame clones and leaves some out. The sample lists about 150,000 clones, roughly 87% occurring once. The sample taken for sequencing was peripheral blood. The receptors were sampled from a human donor in a cohort sampled during active COVID-19.

The V and J genes are TRBV19 and TRBJ2-5; D perhaps matches TRBD2 (5 bases). Germline V gene lookup returns CDR1 LNHDA and CDR2 SQIVND (reference sequence). V lost 10 bases and J lost 0, with 21 bases in between. The length of the CDR3 is 16 residues. CDR3 protein: CATSPDRLADQETQYF. The CDR3 DNA sequence: TGTGCCACCAGCCCCGATCGGCTAGCCGACCAAGAGACCCAGTACTTC. The full variable domain, completed using reference TRBV19 and TRBJ2-5, is DGGITQSPKYLFRKEGQNVTLSCEQNLNHDAMYWYRQDPGQGLRLIYYSQIVNDFQKGDIAEGYSVSREKKESFPLTVTSAQKNPTAFYLCATSPDRLADQETQYFGPGTRLLVL.

The V and J genes are TRBV24-1 and TRBJ2-6; D is perhaps TRBD1 (6 bases). Germline V gives CDR1 KGHDR, CDR2 SFDVKD. Trimming shortened V by 4 bases and J by 3 bases, and 12 bases separated the two germline ends. This CDR3 comprises 16 residues. The chain's CDR3 is CATSESTGIGANVLTF. The CDR3 DNA reads as TGTGCCACCAGTGAATCTACAGGGATTGGGGCCAACGTCCTGACTTTC.

This clone was detected only a few times. The chain has TRBV2 and TRBJ2-7; TRBD2 aligns across 9 bases. CDR3 length equals 13 residues. The junction had 6 bases not matched to a gene; V was cut back by 8 bases and J by 4 bases. Germline V gives CDR1 SNHLY, CDR2 FYNNEI. The CDR3 loop is CASLASGKYEQYF. CDR3 bases: TGTGCCAGCCTTGCTAGCGGGAAATACGAGCAGTACTTC.

This rearrangement joins TRBV7-6 to TRBJ2-1, with TRBD1 matching over 11 bases. The ends lost 1 base at V and 9 bases at J; junction bases unmatched: 5. The CDR3 covers 15 residues. CDR1 is SGHVS and CDR2 is FNYEAQ in the germline V gene. CDR3 loop: CASSLGGQGVGEQFF. In DNA form, the CDR3 reads TGTGCCAGCAGCTTAGGGGGACAGGGGGTCGGTGAGCAGTTCTTC.

This chain joins TRBV7-9 and TRBJ1-1, with D tentatively TRBD1 (5 bases). CDR3 length equals 14 residues. CDR1 and CDR2 from the germline V gene are SEHNR and FQNEAQ (reference sequence). The ends were cut back, 6 bases at V and 2 bases at J, with 13 bases in the middle. The CDR3: CASSLTEVNTEAFF. CDR3 DNA sequence: TGTGCCAGCAGTTTGACAGAGGTAAACACTGAAGCTTTCTTT.

This clone was recorded only once. The rearrangement joins TRBV18 to TRBJ1-2, with D maybe TRBD1 (6 bases). The CDR3 has 16 residues. V was pared by 2 bases and J by 3 bases, with 16 bases between. Germline V gene sequence: CDR1 KGHSH, CDR2 LQKENI. In nucleotides, the CDR3 is TGTGCCAGCTCACCAGCTTTCGGGGCAGGGGACTATGGCTACACCTTC. This encodes CASSPAFGAGDYGYTF.

This rearrangement joins TRBV5-5 to TRBJ1-2, with 7 nucleotides matching TRBD1. CDR1 and CDR2 (germline): SGHKS, YYEKEE (reference sequence). CDR3 length equals 15 residues. V was clipped by 8 bases and J by 7 bases; unmatched bases: 17. The CDR3 sequence: CASQNPSGGLAGYTF. Here the CDR3 DNA reads TGTGCCAGTCAAAACCCGTCAGGGGGACTGGCTGGCTACACCTTC.